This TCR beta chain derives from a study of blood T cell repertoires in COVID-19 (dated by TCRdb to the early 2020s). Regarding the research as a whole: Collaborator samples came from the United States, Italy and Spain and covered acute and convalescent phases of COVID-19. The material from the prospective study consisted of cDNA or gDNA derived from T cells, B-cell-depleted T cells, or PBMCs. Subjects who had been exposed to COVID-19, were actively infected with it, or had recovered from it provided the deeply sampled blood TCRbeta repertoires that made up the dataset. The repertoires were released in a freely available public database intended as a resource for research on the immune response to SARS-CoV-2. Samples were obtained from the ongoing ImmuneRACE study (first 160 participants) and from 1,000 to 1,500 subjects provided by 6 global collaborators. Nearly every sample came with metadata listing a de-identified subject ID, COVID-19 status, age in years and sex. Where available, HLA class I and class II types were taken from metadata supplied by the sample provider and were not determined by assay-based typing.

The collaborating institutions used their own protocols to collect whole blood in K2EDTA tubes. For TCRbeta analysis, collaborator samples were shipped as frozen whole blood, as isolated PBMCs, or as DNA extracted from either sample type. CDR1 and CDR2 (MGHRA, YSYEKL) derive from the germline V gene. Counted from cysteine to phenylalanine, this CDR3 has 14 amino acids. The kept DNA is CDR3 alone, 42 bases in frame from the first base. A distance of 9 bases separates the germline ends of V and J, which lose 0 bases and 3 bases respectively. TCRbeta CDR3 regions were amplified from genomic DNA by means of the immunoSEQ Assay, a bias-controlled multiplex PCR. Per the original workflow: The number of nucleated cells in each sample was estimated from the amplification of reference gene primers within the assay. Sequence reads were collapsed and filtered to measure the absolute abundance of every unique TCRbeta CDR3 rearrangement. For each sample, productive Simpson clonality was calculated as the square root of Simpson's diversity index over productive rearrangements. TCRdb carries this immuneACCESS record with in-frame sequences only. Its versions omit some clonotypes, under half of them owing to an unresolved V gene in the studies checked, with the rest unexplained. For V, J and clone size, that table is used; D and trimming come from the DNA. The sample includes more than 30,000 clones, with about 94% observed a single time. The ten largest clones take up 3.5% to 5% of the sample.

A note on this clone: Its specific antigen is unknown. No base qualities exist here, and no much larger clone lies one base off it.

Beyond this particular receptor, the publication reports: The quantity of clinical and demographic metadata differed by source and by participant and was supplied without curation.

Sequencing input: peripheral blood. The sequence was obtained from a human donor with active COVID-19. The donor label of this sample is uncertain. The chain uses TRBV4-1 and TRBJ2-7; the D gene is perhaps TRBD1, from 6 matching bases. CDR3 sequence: CASSQEAQGYEQYF. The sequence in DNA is TGCGCCAGCAGCCAAGAGGCACAGGGCTACGAGCAGTACTTC.